A single sample gave rise to the 25 T cell receptor beta chains below, sequenced in a study of shared clonotypes between healthy human individuals. Generated by immunoSEQ multiplex PCR, the TCRdb table keeps only in-frame clones and is missing some. Of approximately 1.4 million clones in the sample, 95% to 99% were seen once. The sequenced material came from naive CD4+ T cells sorted from blood. Stated subset: CD45RA+ positively selected. Receptors originate from a man aged 25 to 40 in good health.

The genes are TRBV7-3 and TRBJ2-5; 10 positions agree with TRBD2. CDR3 length equals 14 residues. CDR1 SGHTA and CDR2 FQGTGA come from the germline V gene. The V segment lost 5 bases and the J segment 4 bases; nucleotides outside the gene matches: 4. CDR3 residues: CASSPGLAAETQYF. The DNA of the CDR3 is TGTGCCAGCAGCCCCGGACTAGCGGCAGAGACCCAGTACTTC. Looking up the rest from reference TRBV7-3 and TRBJ2-5 gives the full variable domain: GAGVSQTPSNKVTEKGKYVELRCDPISGHTALYWYRQSLGQGPEFLIYFQGTGAADDSGLPNDRFFAVRPEGSVSTLKIQRTERGDSAVYLCASSPGLAAETQYFGPGTRLLVL.

The chain links TRBV5-1 to TRBJ2-2; TRBD1 matches at 10 bases. The CDR3 covers 20 residues. The junction had 19 bases not matched to a gene; V was cut back by 3 bases and J by 5 bases. Germline V gene lookup returns CDR1 SGHRS and CDR2 YFSETQ. The CDR3 sequence is CASSSRPSTPDRGLTGELFF. The CDR3 bases are TGCGCCAGCAGCTCGAGACCTTCGACACCGGACAGGGGGTTAACCGGGGAGCTGTTTTTT.

The chain is built from TRBV5-1 and TRBJ1-4; D remains ambiguous. Per the germline V gene, CDR1 is SGHRS and CDR2 is YFSETQ. V lost 1 base and J lost 3, with 10 bases in between. The CDR3 has 15 amino acids. The CDR3 DNA reads TGCGCCAGCAGCTTGTTGGGCTTGGCTAATGAAAAACTGTTTTTT. Protein product: CASSLLGLANEKLFF.

The chain is built from TRBV4-3 and TRBJ2-7; TRBD1 matches at 9 bases. With 0 bases clipped from V and 4 bases from J, the junction kept 10 bases outside the gene matches. CDR3 length: 17 residues. Germline V gives CDR1 LGHNA, CDR2 YSLEER. The CDR3 DNA sequence: TGCGCCAGCAGCCAAGACCCCTGGACAGGGGTTGTGTACGAGCAGTACTTC. Its protein is CASSQDPWTGVVYEQYF.

This clone was found once. The rearrangement uses TRBV25-1 and TRBJ2-5; 8 bases match TRBD1. With 1 base clipped from V and 3 bases from J, the junction kept 10 bases outside the gene matches. Germline-derived CDR1 and CDR2 are MGHDK and SYGVNS. The CDR3 contains 17 residues. CDR3 nucleotide sequence: TGTGCCAGCAGTGAATTCAATACAGGGGGTATAGAAGAGACCCAGTACTTC. Encoded protein: CASSEFNTGGIEETQYF.

The chain recombines TRBV7-6 with TRBJ1-5; 7 positions match TRBD1. Germline V lookup: CDR1 SGHVS, CDR2 FNYEAQ. Trimming removed 3 bases from V and 5 bases from J; junction bases left unmatched: 7. The CDR3 length is 15 residues. Written as DNA, the CDR3 is TGTGCCAGCAGCTTGTCCCCAGGGGGGGATCAGCCCCAGCATTTT. It encodes CASSLSPGGDQPQHF.

The chain uses TRBV28 and TRBJ2-7; a weak D match, TRBD1 (6 bases). The germline gives CDR1 MDHEN, CDR2 SYDVKM. V lost 6 bases and J 2 bases, leaving 20 bases between the germline ends. This CDR3 is 16 amino acids long. The CDR3 loop is CASRPTGQRSPYEQYF. The CDR3 DNA sequence: TGTGCCAGCAGACCCACAGGGCAGCGTTCTCCCTACGAGCAGTACTTC.

The chain recombines TRBV18 with TRBJ2-1; 15 positions match TRBD2. Germline V CDR1 and CDR2: KGHSH, LQKENI. V lost 4 bases, J lost 8 bases, and 6 bases stayed unmatched. The CDR3 length is 16 residues. The CDR3, as DNA: TGTGCCAGCTCACAAAGGACTAGCGGGAGGGGCTATGAGCAGTTCTTC. As protein: CASSQRTSGRGYEQFF. Together with reference TRBV18 and TRBJ2-1, the CDR3 gives the full variable domain: NAGVMQNPRHLVRRRGQEARLRCSPMKGHSHVYWYRQLPEEGLKFMVYLQKENIIDESGMPKERFSAEFPKEGPSILRIQQVVRGDSAAYFCASSQRTSGRGYEQFFGPGTRLTVL.

The rearrangement links TRBV7-3 to TRBJ2-3; D possibly corresponds to TRBD2 (6 bases). Trimming removed 5 bases at V and 2 bases at J, with 20 bases between. The germline V gene encodes CDR1 SGHTA and CDR2 FQGTGA. The CDR3 spans 17 residues. CDR3 region: CASSPTAAGITTDTQYF. The CDR3 region has the DNA TGTGCCAGCAGCCCGACCGCGGCGGGAATAACCACAGATACGCAGTATTTT.

V and J are TRBV27 and TRBJ2-3, with a tentative D call TRBD1 (5 bases). V was cut by 4 bases and J by 0 bases, with 11 bases left in between. The germline CDR1 and CDR2 sequences are MNHEY and SMNVEV (reference sequence). This CDR3 contains 15 residues. The CDR3 bases are TGTGCCAGCAGTTCGACAGTGTGGAGCACAGATACGCAGTATTTT. It is translated as CASSSTVWSTDTQYF.

The rearrangement links TRBV7-3 to TRBJ2-1, with 11 bases matching TRBD2. V was clipped by 2 bases and J by 10 bases; unmatched bases: 1. Germline-derived CDR1 and CDR2 are SGHTA and FQGTGA. This CDR3 region has 13 residues. CDR3 coding DNA: TGTGCCAGCAGCTTAGGACTAGCGGGCGAGCAGTTCTTC. The encoded protein is CASSLGLAGEQFF.

The CDR3 DNA is TGCGCCAGCAGCTTGGATGGTATCTCCTACAATGAGCAGTTCTTC. Translating gives CASSLDGISYNEQFF. The genes are TRBV5-1 and TRBJ2-1; unclear D gene. V lost 0 bases and J lost 0, with 7 bases in between. The CDR3 consists of 15 residues. CDR1 is SGHRS and CDR2 is YFSETQ in the germline V gene.

This clone was recorded once. The CDR3 bases are TGTGCCAGCAGCTACCGTGAAGGGAACGACGAGCAGTACTTC. It yields the protein CASSYREGNDEQYF. V is TRBV5-4 and J is TRBJ2-7, with D unresolved. V lost 3 bases to trimming and J lost 5 bases, with 15 bases between them. Germline lookup yields CDR1 SGHNT and CDR2 YYREEE (reference sequence). This CDR3 comprises 14 residues.

The CDR3 region is CASSPAGGPHYNEQFF. CDR3 sequence (DNA): TGTGCCAGCAGCCCAGCGGGAGGGCCGCACTACAATGAGCAGTTCTTC. V and J are TRBV7-9 and TRBJ2-1; 10 bases fit TRBD2. CDR3 length: 16 amino acids. Germline V gene sequence: CDR1 SEHNR, CDR2 FQNEAQ (reference sequence). Trimming cost V 5 bases and J 3 bases; bases outside gene matches: 7. The variable domain in full, with the rest retrieved from reference TRBV7-9 and TRBJ2-1, is DTGVSQNPRHKITKRGQNVTFRCDPISEHNRLYWYRQTLGQGPEFLTYFQNEAQLEKSRLLSDRFSAERPKGSFSTLEIQRTEQGDSAMYLCASSPAGGPHYNEQFFGPGTRLTVL.

This chain joins TRBV30 and TRBJ2-6; 8 bases are shared with TRBD2. V shed 2 bases and J 1 base; nucleotides not matched to a gene: 13. The CDR3 has 19 residues. The germline V gene has CDR1 GTSNPN and CDR2 SVGIG (reference sequence). The CDR3, as DNA: TGTGCCTGGAGTCCCCCGGGGGGGGCAGGCCCGTCTGGGGCCAACGTCCTGACTTTC. It translates to CAWSPPGGAGPSGANVLTF.

The sample holds one count of this clone. J is TRBJ1-1 and V is TRBV6-1, with TRBD1 as a possible D gene (5 bases). V was shortened by 1 base and J by 8 bases, with 11 bases between the two germline ends. This CDR3 has 13 residues. Germline loops: CDR1 MNHNS, CDR2 SASEGT. The DNA of the CDR3 is TGTGCCAGCAGTGAAGGTTGGGCAGGGGAAGCTTTCTTT. Protein: CASSEGWAGEAFF.

This clone appeared once. This chain uses TRBV18 with TRBJ2-7; D uncertain. Looked up from germline, CDR1 is KGHSH and CDR2 is LQKENI. V lost 2 bases, J lost 6 bases, and 11 bases lay in between. The CDR3 is 13 amino acids. The CDR3 region is CASSPETVGEQYF. CDR3 nucleotide sequence: TGTGCCAGCTCACCAGAGACCGTTGGCGAGCAGTACTTC. The whole variable domain, remainder taken from reference TRBV18 and TRBJ2-7, is NAGVMQNPRHLVRRRGQEARLRCSPMKGHSHVYWYRQLPEEGLKFMVYLQKENIIDESGMPKERFSAEFPKEGPSILRIQQVVRGDSAAYFCASSPETVGEQYFGPGTRLTVT.

The chain is built from TRBV10-1 and TRBJ2-1, with D perhaps TRBD2 (5 bases). Trimming stripped 2 bases from V and 2 bases from J, with 13 bases between. The CDR3 is made up of 16 amino acids. Germline V gene sequence: CDR1 WNHNN, CDR2 SYGVQD (reference sequence). CDR3 in amino acids: CASSEGVAKTYNEQFF. The CDR3 DNA reads as TGCGCCAGCAGTGAGGGGGTAGCGAAAACCTACAATGAGCAGTTCTTC.

This chain joins TRBV11-1 and TRBJ2-2; no definite D call. V was clipped by 4 bases and J by 6 bases, with 9 bases between them. This CDR3 is built from 13 residues. Germline V gene sequence: CDR1 SGHAT, CDR2 FQDESV (reference sequence). The CDR3 loop is CASSSYWPGELFF. The CDR3 DNA follows: TGTGCCAGCAGCTCTTACTGGCCCGGGGAGCTGTTTTTT.

The chain uses TRBV7-6 and TRBJ2-3; D not resolved. V was clipped by 1 base and J by 2 bases, with 13 bases between them. Germline lookup yields CDR1 SGHVS and CDR2 FNYEAQ. This CDR3 comprises 16 residues. The CDR3 is CASSLVGNHPTDTQYF. DNA of the CDR3: TGTGCCAGCAGCTTAGTCGGCAACCACCCCACAGATACGCAGTATTTT.

This chain joins TRBV13 and TRBJ2-7; 7 nucleotides match TRBD1. There are 13 residues in the CDR3. The V gene's germline CDR1 is PRHDT and CDR2 FYEKMQ (reference sequence). The trim removed 6 bases at V and 2 bases at J, leaving 4 bases unmatched. The CDR3 sequence: CASRPQGAYEQYF. CDR3 nucleotide sequence: TGTGCCAGCAGACCGCAGGGGGCCTACGAGCAGTACTTC.

The rearrangement uses TRBV27 and TRBJ2-7, with 7 positions matching TRBD2. The V gene's germline CDR1 is MNHEY and CDR2 SMNVEV (reference sequence). V dropped 2 bases and J dropped 3; count of bases not matched to a gene: 10. The CDR3 covers 16 residues. DNA of the CDR3: TGTGCCAGCAGTTTAGGTCCACTAGCGAGGGGCTACGAGCAGTACTTC. It yields the protein CASSLGPLARGYEQYF.

V usage is TRBV28 and J usage is TRBJ2-1, with TRBD1 identical over 9 bases. The CDR3 is 12 residues long. The V gene end was trimmed by 6 bases and the J gene end by 9 bases; junction bases not matched to a gene: 3. CDR1 and CDR2 from the germline V gene are MDHEN and SYDVKM. In DNA, the CDR3 is TGTGCCAGCAGGACAGGGGGATCTGAGCAGTTCTTC. Translating it yields CASRTGGSEQFF.

The gene calls are TRBV5-1 and TRBJ2-2; TRBD2 might be the D (6 bases). This CDR3 region has 16 residues. The V end was cut by 9 bases, the J end by 0 bases, with 18 bases between. From germline, CDR1 is SGHRS and CDR2 YFSETQ. CDR3 sequence (DNA): TGCGCCACCAGACCTTCGGGACTGCCGAACACCGGGGAGCTGTTTTTT. It encodes CATRPSGLPNTGELFF.

V is TRBV15 and J is TRBJ2-2; TRBD1 aligns across 7 bases. Germline CDR1 LNHNV, CDR2 YYDKDF (reference sequence). The CDR3 totals 15 residues. V shed 6 bases and J 1 base; nucleotides not matched to a gene: 5. CDR3 sequence (DNA): TGTGCCACCAGGGGCCGGGACAGGAACACCGGGGAGCTGTTTTTT. Its protein product is CATRGRDRNTGELFF. Filled out from reference TRBV15 and TRBJ2-2, the complete variable domain reads DAMVIQNPRYQVTQFGKPVTLSCSQTLNHNVMYWYQQKSSQAPKLLFHYYDKDFNNEADTPDNFQSRRPNTSFCFLDIRSPGLGDTAMYLCATRGRDRNTGELFFGEGSRLTVL.